Sequencing of this TCR beta chain was carried out in a study of OX40 agonist ivuxolimab in advanced cancers. CDR1 is SGHTA and CDR2 is FQGNSA in the germline V gene. The CDR3 covers 13 residues. Measured with immunoSEQ multiplex PCR; TCRdb has only the in-frame clones, and not every one. The repertoire consists of 40,000 to 45,000 clones, with approximately 90% occurring once and the leading ten covering about 13%. The sequence was collected from an adult with an advanced solid tumor such as melanoma, head and neck, liver or kidney cancer. The sequences come from CD4+ or CD8+ T cells sorted from blood, collected in a trial of the OX40 agonist ivuxolimab. V and J are TRBV7-2 and TRBJ2-5; 9 bases fit TRBD1. The J call may be in error: the DNA end matches TRBJ2-7 better. CDR3 DNA: TGTGCCAGCAGCGCCGGGACAGGGCGCGAGCAGTACTTC. This codes for CASSAGTGREQYF.